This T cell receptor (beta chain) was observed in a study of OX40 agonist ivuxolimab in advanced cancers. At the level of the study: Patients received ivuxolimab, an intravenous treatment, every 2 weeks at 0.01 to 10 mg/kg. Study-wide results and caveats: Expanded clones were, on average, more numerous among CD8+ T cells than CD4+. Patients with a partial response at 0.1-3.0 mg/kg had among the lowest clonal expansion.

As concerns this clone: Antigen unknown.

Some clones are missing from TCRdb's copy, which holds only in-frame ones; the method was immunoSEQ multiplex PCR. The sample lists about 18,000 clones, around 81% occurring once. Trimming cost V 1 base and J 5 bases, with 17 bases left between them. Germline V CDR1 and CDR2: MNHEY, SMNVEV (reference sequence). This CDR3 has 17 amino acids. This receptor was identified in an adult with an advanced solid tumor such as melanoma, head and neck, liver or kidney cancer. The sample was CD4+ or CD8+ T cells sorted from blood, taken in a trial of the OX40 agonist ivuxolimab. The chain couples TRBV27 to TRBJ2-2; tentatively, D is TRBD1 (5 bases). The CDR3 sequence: CASSLLAPGGATGELFF. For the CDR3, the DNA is TGTGCCAGCAGTTTATTAGCCCCTGGTGGGGCGACCGGGGAGCTGTTTTTT.